These T cell receptor beta chains were read from a single sample in a study of blood T cell repertoires in COVID-19. Sequenced by immunoSEQ multiplex PCR; TCRdb stores in-frame clones only, minus some. The sample consists of about 240,000 clones, roughly 80% of them appearing once. Sequencing was performed on peripheral blood. These receptors were taken from a woman aged 60 to 75 with active or convalescent COVID-19. CDR3s include the opening cysteine and the closing phenylalanine or tryptophan. D genes are given only for firm matches. Not all rows give a size; the values are once, few, many and, for expanded clones, a class.

j_gene,abundance,d_gene,v_gene,CDR3aa,CDR3nt
TRBJ1-5,NA,NA,TRBV6-6,CASSYEEIHQPQHF,TGTGCCAGCAGTTACGAGGAAATCCATCAGCCCCAGCATTTT
TRBJ2-1,NA,NA,TRBV19,CASSNGGALSDEQFF,TGTGCCAGTAGTAACGGCGGGGCTTTATCTGATGAGCAGTTCTTC
TRBJ2-5,NA,TRBD1,TRBV25-1,CASSDFSGTGAQETQYF,TGTGCCAGCAGTGACTTCTCCGGGACAGGGGCACAAGAGACCCAGTACTTC
TRBJ1-2,once,NA,TRBV12-3/TRBV12-4,CASSFGAGRGYTF,TGTGCCAGCAGTTTCGGAGCCGGCCGTGGCTACACCTTC
TRBJ2-3,NA,TRBD2,TRBV5-4,CASSRGLAGADTQYF,TGTGCCAGCAGCCGGGGACTAGCGGGGGCAGATACGCAGTATTTT
TRBJ1-2,many,NA,TRBV19,CASSTTPRGYGYTF,TGTGCCAGTAGTACCACTCCCAGGGGATATGGCTACACCTTC
TRBJ1-2,NA,TRBD1,TRBV5-1,CASSLAGQGSGYTF,TGCGCCAGCAGCTTGGCGGGACAGGGGTCTGGCTACACCTTC
TRBJ1-2,NA,TRBD1,TRBV29-1,CSAVGQGNYGYTF,TGCAGCGCCGTGGGACAGGGGAACTATGGCTACACCTTC
TRBJ1-5,NA,TRBD1,TRBV6-2/TRBV6-3,CASSLGTGRNQPQHF,TGTGCCAGCAGTTTAGGGACAGGGAGGAATCAGCCCCAGCATTTT
TRBJ1-5,NA,NA,TRBV4-1,CASSPGQPQNQPQHF,TGCGCCAGCAGCCCAGGACAGCCGCAGAATCAGCCCCAGCATTTT